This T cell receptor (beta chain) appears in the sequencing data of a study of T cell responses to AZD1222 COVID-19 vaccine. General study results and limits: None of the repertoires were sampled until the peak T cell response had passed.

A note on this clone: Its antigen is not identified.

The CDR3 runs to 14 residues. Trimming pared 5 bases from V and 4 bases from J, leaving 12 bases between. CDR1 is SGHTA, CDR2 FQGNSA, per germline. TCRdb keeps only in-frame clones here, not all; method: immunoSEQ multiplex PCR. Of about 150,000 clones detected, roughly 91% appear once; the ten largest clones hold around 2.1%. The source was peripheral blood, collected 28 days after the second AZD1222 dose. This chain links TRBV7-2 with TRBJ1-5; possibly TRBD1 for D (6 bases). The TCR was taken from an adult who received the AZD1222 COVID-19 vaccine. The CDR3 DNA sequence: TGTGCCAGCAGCAAGGACAGAAAGAATCAGCCCCAGCATTTT. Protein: CASSKDRKNQPQHF. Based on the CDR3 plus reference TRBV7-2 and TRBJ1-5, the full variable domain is GAGVSQSPSNKVTEKGKDVELRCDPISGHTALYWYRQSLGQGLEFLIYFQGNSAPDKSGLPSDRFSAERTGGSVSTLTIQRTQQEDSAVYLCASSKDRKNQPQHFGDGTRLSIL.